This passage covers 5 T cell receptor beta chains from one sample sequenced in a study of T cells in Graves' hyperthyroidism and ophthalmopathy. The source material, RNA transcripts, was used to amplify TCR beta CDR3 regions. A set of HTBI primers served as the primers for a first-round RT-PCR of the TCR CDR3. One entry per CDR3 protein results from TCRdb running MiXCR on the multiplex PCR reads. The table includes under 700,000 distinct CDR3 sequences, 46% detected once. Material for sequencing was peripheral blood or thyroid tissue (not recorded which). All receptors derive from a woman between 18 and 29 years old with Graves' hyperthyroidism.

In its sample, this clonotype was seen many times. The chain carries TRBV2 and TRBJ1-2, with D hard to call. Germline V lookup: CDR1 SNHLY, CDR2 FYNNEI. The CDR3 spans 12 residues. V was trimmed by 2 bases and J by 7 bases, leaving 8 bases between them. The CDR3 loop reads CASSELSSGYTF. Written as DNA, the CDR3 is TGTGCCAGCAGTGAACTAAGCTCTGGCTACACCTTC. Complete variable domain (other parts from reference TRBV2 and TRBJ1-2): EPEVTQTPSHQVTQMGQEVILRCVPISNHLYFYWYRQILGQKVEFLVSFYNNEISEKSEIFDDQFSVERPDGSNFTLKIRSTKLEDSAMYFCASSELSSGYTFGSGTRLTVV.

The rearrangement joins TRBV20-1 to TRBJ1-3; 7 nucleotides agree with TRBD1. Germline trimming cut 7 bases from V and 4 bases from J; bases unmatched to any gene: 4. In germline, CDR1 is DFQATT, CDR2 SNEGSKA (reference sequence). The length of the CDR3 is 12 residues. CDR3 loop: CSGRGPGNTIYF. The DNA for the CDR3 is TGCAGTGGAAGGGGGCCCGGAAACACCATATATTTT.

A note on this clonotype: This may arise from a read error, as a much more abundant clone is one base away. In nucleotides, the CDR3 is TGTGCCAGCAACAGGGTAGAGAGGTCACCCCTCCACTTT. The encoded protein is CASNRVERSPLHF. J is TRBJ1-6 and V is TRBV2; TRBD1 might be the D (6 bases). Germline CDR1 reads SNHLY; CDR2 reads FYNNEI. This CDR3 spans 13 amino acids. V was cut by 7 bases and J by 10 bases, with 14 bases left in between. Together with reference TRBV2 and TRBJ1-6, the CDR3 gives the full variable domain: EPEVTQTPSHQVTQMGQEVILRCVPISNHLYFYWYRQILGQKVEFLVSFYNNEISEKSEIFDDQFSVERPDGSNFTLKIRSTKLEDSAMYFCASNRVERSPLHFGNGTRLTVT.

There are a few counts of this clonotype. V usage is TRBV29-1 and J usage is TRBJ2-7, with unresolved D. Deletions cut 2 bases from V and 5 bases from J, with 10 bases between. The CDR3 is 12 residues long. Germline CDR1 and CDR2: SQVTM and ANQGSEA. The CDR3: CSVESNGNEQYF. CDR3 coding DNA: TGCAGCGTTGAATCAAATGGAAACGAGCAGTACTTC.

Only a few counts were recorded for this clonotype. The rearrangement links TRBV19 to TRBJ2-7; D is unresolved. Germline V gene lookup returns CDR1 LNHDA and CDR2 SQIVND (reference sequence). This CDR3 comprises 13 residues. V was shortened by 4 bases and J by 6 bases, with 13 bases between the two germline ends. For the CDR3, the DNA is TGTGCCAGTAGTACCCACGCAAAGGGCGAGCAGTACTTC. Protein product: CASSTHAKGEQYF.